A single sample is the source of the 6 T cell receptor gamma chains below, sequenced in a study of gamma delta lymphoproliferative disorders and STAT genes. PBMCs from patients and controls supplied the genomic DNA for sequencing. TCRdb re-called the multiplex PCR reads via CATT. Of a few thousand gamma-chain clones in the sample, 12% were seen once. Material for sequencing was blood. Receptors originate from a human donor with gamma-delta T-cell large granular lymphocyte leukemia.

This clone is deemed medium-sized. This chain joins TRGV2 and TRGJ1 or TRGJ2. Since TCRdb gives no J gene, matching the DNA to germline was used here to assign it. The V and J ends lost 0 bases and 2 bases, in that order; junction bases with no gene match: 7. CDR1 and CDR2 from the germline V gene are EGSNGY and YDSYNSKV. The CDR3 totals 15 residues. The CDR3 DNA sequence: TGTGCCACCTGGGACGGGCGGGGCCATTATTATAAGAAACTCTTT. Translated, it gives CATWDGRGHYYKKLF.

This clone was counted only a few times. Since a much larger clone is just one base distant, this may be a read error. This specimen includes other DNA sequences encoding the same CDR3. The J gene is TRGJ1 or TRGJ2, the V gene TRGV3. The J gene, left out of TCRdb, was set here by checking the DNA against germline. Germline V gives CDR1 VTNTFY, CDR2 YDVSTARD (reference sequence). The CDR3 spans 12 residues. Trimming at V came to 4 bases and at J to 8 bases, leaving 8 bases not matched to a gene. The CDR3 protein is CATWDRIDKKLF. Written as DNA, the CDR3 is TGTGCCACCTGGGATAGAATAGATAAGAAACTCTTT.

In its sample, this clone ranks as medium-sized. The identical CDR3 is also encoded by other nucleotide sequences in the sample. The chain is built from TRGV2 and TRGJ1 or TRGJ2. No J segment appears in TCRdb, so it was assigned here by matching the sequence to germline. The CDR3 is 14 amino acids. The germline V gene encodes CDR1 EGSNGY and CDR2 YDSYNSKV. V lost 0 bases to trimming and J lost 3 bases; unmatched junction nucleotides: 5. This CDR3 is CATWDGLGYYKKLF. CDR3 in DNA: TGTGCCACCTGGGACGGGCTAGGTTATTATAAGAAACTCTTT.

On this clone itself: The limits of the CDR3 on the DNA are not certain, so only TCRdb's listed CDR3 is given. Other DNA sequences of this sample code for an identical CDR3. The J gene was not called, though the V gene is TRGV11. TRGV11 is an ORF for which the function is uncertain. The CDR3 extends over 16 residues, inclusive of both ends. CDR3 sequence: CTTVPAGFSSDWIKTF.

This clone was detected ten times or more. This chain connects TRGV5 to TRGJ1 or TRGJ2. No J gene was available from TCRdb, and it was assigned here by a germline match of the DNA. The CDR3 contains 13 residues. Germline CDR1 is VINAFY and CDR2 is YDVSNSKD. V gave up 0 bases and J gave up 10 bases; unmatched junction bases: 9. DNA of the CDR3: TGTGCCACCTGGGACAGGCGTGGTGGGAAGAAACTCTTT. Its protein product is CATWDRRGGKKLF.

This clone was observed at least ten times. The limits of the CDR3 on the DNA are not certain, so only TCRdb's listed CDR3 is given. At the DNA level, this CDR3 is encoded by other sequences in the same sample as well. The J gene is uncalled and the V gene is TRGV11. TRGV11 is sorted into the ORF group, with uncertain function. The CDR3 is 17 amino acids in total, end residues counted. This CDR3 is CTTVPAGLGTDYYKKLF.